Here is one T cell receptor beta chain with its context. Its antigen is still unknown. Base quality data are lacking; no much larger clone is found one base away. CDR1 is given as SGHNT and CDR2 as YENEEA, both from the germline V gene. Trimmed from V: 5 bases; trimmed from J: 2 bases; junction bases lacking a gene match: 5. From its cysteine to its phenylalanine, the CDR3 spans 15 amino acids. The only DNA kept is the CDR3, 45 bases in frame from the first base. The data derive from a study of radiotherapy plus CTLA-4 blockade in lung cancer (dated by TCRdb to 2017 to 2018). About the full investigation: Among the enrolled patients, approximately 17% had an objective response, and roughly 30% reached disease control.

Library method: the immunoSEQ multiplex PCR assay. The clones in this table, taken by TCRdb from immuneACCESS, are in-frame only. Not every clone is retained; where verified, under half of the shortfall comes from an unresolved V gene, and the cause of the rest is unknown. This sample has approximately 60,000 clones in its table, and about 80% of those were observed once. The ten largest clones represent approximately 4% of the sample. Findings and caveats that apply to the study as a whole: The strongest predictors of response were reported to be early dynamic shifts in blood T cell clones along with a rise in serum interferon-beta following radiation. After treatment with radiotherapy and ipilimumab, TCR clones that originated in tumors expanded in peripheral blood.

In this study, focal radiation therapy paired with CTLA-4 blockade (ipilimumab) was tested in patients who had chemo-refractory metastatic non-small-cell lung cancer. This sequence originates from a human donor with non-small cell lung cancer who had a complete response to radiotherapy plus ipilimumab. The specimen was peripheral blood, collected from a patient treated with radiotherapy plus ipilimumab. The chain joins TRBV11-3 to TRBJ1-3; the junction holds 8 bases that match TRBD1. The nucleotide sequence is given as TGTGCCAGCAGCACCTGGACAGGGACTGGAAACACCATATATTTT. Its coded protein is CASSTWTGTGNTIYF.